A single T cell receptor (beta chain) is shown here with its context. Its antigen remains unidentified. The record originates from a study of radiotherapy plus CTLA-4 blockade in lung cancer. Across the whole study: Objective response was observed in about 19% of patients, and disease control in roughly 31%.

Study-wide findings and caveats: Alongside interferon-beta, early blood T cell clone dynamics were reportedly the best predictor of response.

Germline V gene data show CDR1 as LNHNV and CDR2 as YYDKDF (reference sequence). This CDR3 contains 15 residues. J was trimmed by 6 bases and V by 1 base; bases with no gene match: 6. Data came from immunoSEQ multiplex PCR; TCRdb stores just in-frame clones and leaves some out. The sample contains 75,000 to 100,000 clones, approximately 86% of which appear only once. This rearrangement joins TRBV15 to TRBJ2-1, with 7 bases that match TRBD1. The origin of this receptor is a human donor with non-small cell lung cancer that progressed on radiotherapy plus ipilimumab. The source material was peripheral blood, sampled from a patient treated with radiotherapy plus ipilimumab. The CDR3, as DNA: TGTGCCACCAGCAGAGGGACAGGTGATCCCAATGAGCAGTTCTTC. Its protein product is CATSRGTGDPNEQFF. Looking up the rest from reference TRBV15 and TRBJ2-1 gives the full variable domain: DAMVIQNPRYQVTQFGKPVTLSCSQTLNHNVMYWYQQKSSQAPKLLFHYYDKDFNNEADTPDNFQSRRPNTSFCFLDIRSPGLGDTAMYLCATSRGTGDPNEQFFGPGTRLTVL.